This T cell receptor beta chain was sequenced for a study of cytomegalovirus exposure and HLA in healthy donors. Per germline, CDR1 SGHNT and CDR2 YYREEE (reference sequence). The CDR3 loop spans 13 amino acids. The study ran its PCR with 60 Vbeta and 13 Jbeta primers. Per the authors' pipeline: An analysis performed later counted about 80 million unique TCR beta chains (around 9.9 million of them shared). Method: immunoSEQ multiplex PCR; TCRdb's copy keeps in-frame clones and lacks some. The V and J calls and clone size are taken from that table; D and trimming were inferred from the DNA. The table has about 160,000 clones, about 86% seen once; the top ten hold under 2%. As concerns this clone: Its ends do not fully match the called genes, so a read error is possible.

Sequenced input: PBMCs. The source is a woman aged 18-35 years in good health and CMV-seronegative. The chain couples TRBV5-4 to TRBJ2-6; D gene uncertain. The CDR3 is CASSFEPASVLTF. The CDR3 bases are TGTGCCAGCAGCTTCGAACCCGCCAGCGTCCTGACTTTC.